This T cell receptor (beta chain) comes out of a study of shared clonotypes between healthy human individuals. Study-level points and caveats: Naive subsets, compared against memory subsets, generally had larger estimated richness values. With several donors compared, around 4.7% of naive CD4 clonotypes were shared.

Germline V gene lookup returns CDR1 GTSNPN and CDR2 SVGIG (reference sequence). CDR3 length equals 15 residues. V shed 2 bases and J 7 bases; nucleotides not matched to a gene: 6. Comment on this clone: Antigen unknown.

As originally analysed: For the immunoSEQ data, sequences were junction-only without quality scores, so filtering differed. Libraries were prepared by immunoSEQ multiplex PCR; TCRdb keeps only in-frame clonotypes and omits some of them. The V and J calls and clone size are taken from that table; D and trimming were inferred from the DNA. The profile shows over 2 million clones, 95% of them singletons. The chain recombines TRBV30 with TRBJ1-6, with 9 bases matching TRBD1. What was sequenced was naive CD4+ T cells sorted from blood. Subset given: CD45RA+ positively selected. The TCR was taken from a man between 18 and 35 years old in good health. CDR3: CAWSRPGTGNSPLHF. The CDR3, as DNA: TGTGCCTGGAGTAGACCCGGGACAGGGAATTCACCCCTCCACTTT.